This T cell receptor beta chain was recovered during a study of neurological immune-mediated disorders. TCRdb re-analysed the 5' RACE reads in MiXCR, keeping a single row per CDR3 protein. The sample includes 25,000 to 35,000 distinct CDR3 sequences, under 25% of them seen just once. This clonotype was seen just once. This CDR3 is 12 amino acids long. Germline CDR1 SQVTM, CDR2 ANQGSEA. V was pared by 4 bases and J by 10 bases, with 16 bases between. The V call is TRBV29-1, the J call TRBJ1-1; D not certain. This sequence was found in a woman aged 55-75 years in good health. What was sequenced was PBMCs. The DNA of the CDR3 is TGCAGCGTTGGGGCAGGCTACGAGGGAGCTTTCTTT. Translation: CSVGAGYEGAFF.